Shown below are 5 T cell receptor beta chains from a single sample sequenced in a study of OX40 agonist ivuxolimab in advanced cancers. Sequencing was performed with immunoSEQ multiplex PCR; in TCRdb, only in-frame clones are kept and a portion is missing. The sample lists some 37,000 clones; around 82% were seen once. The specimen was CD4+ or CD8+ T cells sorted from blood, collected in a trial of the OX40 agonist ivuxolimab. All receptors come from an adult with an advanced solid tumor such as melanoma, head and neck, liver or kidney cancer.

The rearrangement joins TRBV5-1 to TRBJ1-5, with D uncertain. The CDR3 is 14 residues long. The V end lost 0 bases, the J end lost 3 bases, and 7 bases lay between the germline ends. Germline lookup yields CDR1 SGHRS and CDR2 YFSETQ. The CDR3 reads CASSLGQVNQPQHF. The CDR3 DNA follows: TGCGCCAGCAGCTTGGGGCAGGTCAATCAGCCCCAGCATTTT. Full variable domain (missing parts from reference TRBV5-1 and TRBJ1-5): KAGVTQTPRYLIKTRGQQVTLSCSPISGHRSVSWYQQTPGQGLQFLFEYFSETQRNKGNFPGRFSGRQFSNSRSEMNVSTLELGDSALYLCASSLGQVNQPQHFGDGTRLSIL.

This sequence joins TRBV6-6 and TRBJ1-4; 11 bases fit TRBD1. Per the germline V gene, CDR1 is MNHNY and CDR2 is SVGAGI (reference sequence). V lost 4 bases to trimming and J lost 4 bases; unmatched junction nucleotides: 5. This CDR3 has 16 residues. The CDR3 coding sequence is TGTGCCAGCAGTTGGACAGGGGGCGCGGGTAATGAAAAACTGTTTTTT. The encoded protein is CASSWTGGAGNEKLFF.

The gene calls are TRBV6-1 and TRBJ2-1; 8 bases agree with TRBD1. V shed 2 bases and J 9 bases; nucleotides not matched to a gene: 9. Germline loops: CDR1 MNHNS, CDR2 SASEGT. This CDR3 region has 15 residues. The chain's CDR3 is CASSESWTGNSEQFF. Here the CDR3 DNA reads TGTGCCAGCAGTGAATCGTGGACAGGGAATAGTGAGCAGTTCTTC.

There are a few counts of this clone. The chain carries TRBV11-2 and TRBJ1-1; D gene uncertain. This CDR3 has 11 amino acids. In germline, CDR1 is SGHAT, CDR2 FQNNGV. V lost 5 bases, J lost 5 bases, and 6 bases lay in between. The CDR3 DNA reads as TGTGCCAGCAGCCTAACTACTGAAGCTTTCTTT. Amino acid sequence: CASSLTTEAFF.

This clone appeared once. CDR3 coding DNA: TGTGCCAGCAGCAGGGGTAGTCCACCAGAGACCCAGTACTTC. This translates into CASSRGSPPETQYF. The V and J genes are TRBV7-2 and TRBJ2-5, with D possibly matching TRBD1 (5 bases). CDR1 is SGHTA and CDR2 is FQGNSA in the germline V gene. The CDR3 consists of 14 residues. With 5 bases removed from V and 4 bases from J, the gap between germline ends came to 14 bases. Filled out from reference TRBV7-2 and TRBJ2-5, the complete variable domain reads GAGVSQSPSNKVTEKGKDVELRCDPISGHTALYWYRQSLGQGLEFLIYFQGNSAPDKSGLPSDRFSAERTGGSVSTLTIQRTQQEDSAVYLCASSRGSPPETQYFGPGTRLLVL.